A single sample is the source of the 10 T cell receptor beta chains below, sequenced in a study of immune evolution from preneoplasia to lung adenocarcinoma. Profiling relied on immunoSEQ multiplex PCR, and the TCRdb table lists in-frame clones only, not all of them. The data contain roughly 9,000 clones, 75% to 85% of them seen just once; the ten biggest clones take up just over 6.5%. Sequencing was carried out using FFPE lung adenocarcinoma in situ tissue. These receptor sequences come from a person aged 60 to 85 with lung adenocarcinoma.

The chain links TRBV14 to TRBJ1-6; TRBD1 matches 8 bases. Losses at the gene ends were 3 bases for V and 8 bases for J; bases not matched to a gene: 3. CDR1 is SGHDN, CDR2 FVKESK, per germline. CDR3 length: 14 amino acids. This CDR3 is CASSHRGQDSPLHF. CDR3 bases: TGTGCCAGCAGCCACAGGGGGCAGGATTCACCCCTCCACTTT. The full variable domain, completed using reference TRBV14 and TRBJ1-6, is EAGVTQFPSHSVIEKGQTVTLRCDPISGHDNLYWYRRVMGKEIKFLLHFVKESKQDESGMPNNRFLAERTGGTYSTLKVQPAELEDSGVYFCASSHRGQDSPLHFGNGTRLTVT.

This clone was observed a few times. The chain links TRBV6-1 to TRBJ2-1, with D possibly matching TRBD1 (6 bases). Trimming removed 8 bases at V and 9 bases at J, with 20 bases between. The CDR3 spans 14 residues. Germline CDR1 and CDR2: MNHNS and SASEGT. CDR3: CASGAWAQGAEQFF. In nucleotides, the CDR3 is TGTGCCAGCGGAGCCTGGGCACAGGGAGCTGAGCAGTTCTTC.

As DNA, the CDR3 is TGCAGCGTTGATCTAGCCCTCGGAGAGACCCAGTACTTC. Protein sequence: CSVDLALGETQYF. The J gene is TRBJ2-5, the V gene TRBV29-1, with D perhaps matching TRBD2 (5 bases). V was pared by 3 bases and J by 4 bases, with 12 bases between. The CDR3 is 13 residues long. From germline, CDR1 is SQVTM and CDR2 ANQGSEA.

This clone was seen only a few times. The chain combines TRBV9 with TRBJ2-1, with TRBD1 matching over 7 bases. V was clipped by 4 bases and J by 4 bases; unmatched bases: 5. The germline V gene encodes CDR1 SGDLS and CDR2 YYNGEE. This CDR3 spans 14 amino acids. Here the CDR3 reads CASSPGTVYNEQFF. CDR3 nucleotide sequence: TGTGCCAGCAGCCCCGGGACAGTTTACAATGAGCAGTTCTTC.

This chain connects TRBV9 to TRBJ2-1; no definite D call. Per the germline V gene, CDR1 is SGDLS and CDR2 is YYNGEE. This CDR3 spans 18 amino acids. Trimming stripped 0 bases from V and 0 bases from J, with 16 bases between. CDR3 bases: TGTGCCAGCAGCGTAGTAGGAAGACGGGTAGACTCCTACAATGAGCAGTTCTTC. Its translation: CASSVVGRRVDSYNEQFF.

V usage is TRBV5-1 and J usage is TRBJ2-7, with D perhaps assigned TRBD1 or TRBD2 (5 bases each). CDR3 length: 16 residues. Germline V gives CDR1 SGHRS, CDR2 YFSETQ. V lost 0 bases and J lost 10, with 23 bases in between. CDR3 region: CASSLDIGSKGDGQYF. CDR3 DNA sequence: TGCGCCAGCAGCTTGGATATCGGCAGTAAAGGGGACGGCCAGTACTTC.

In this sample, this clone is medium-sized (0.01 to 0.1%). The chain combines TRBV28 with TRBJ2-7; D is unclear. The CDR3 length is 13 residues. Trimming took off 5 bases at V and 1 base at J, with 9 bases between the two ends. The germline V gene encodes CDR1 MDHEN and CDR2 SYDVKM. Written as DNA, the CDR3 is TGTGCCAGCAGTGCAACACCGTCCTACGAGCAGTACTTC. It codes for CASSATPSYEQYF.

The chain is built from TRBV11-1 and TRBJ2-1; 16 nucleotides agree with TRBD2. The V segment lost 4 bases and the J segment 5 bases; nucleotides outside the gene matches: 5. Germline assignment: CDR1 SGHAT and CDR2 FQDESV (reference sequence). There are 17 residues in the CDR3. The CDR3 protein is CASSYGTSGGAHNEQFF. The CDR3 nucleotides are TGTGCCAGCAGCTATGGGACTAGCGGGGGGGCCCACAATGAGCAGTTCTTC.

The rearrangement joins TRBV7-2 to TRBJ2-3; D not certain. CDR3 length: 13 amino acids. Trimming cost V 2 bases and J 5 bases, with 8 bases left between them. The V gene's germline CDR1 is SGHTA and CDR2 FQGNSA. CDR3 nucleotide sequence: TGTGCCAGCAGCTTACTAAGCTTAGATACGCAGTATTTT. Its translation: CASSLLSLDTQYF.

This clone ranks as medium-sized. The V gene is TRBV9, the J gene TRBJ1-6; possible D gene TRBD1, 5 bases. CDR3 length equals 15 residues. Germline V gene sequence: CDR1 SGDLS, CDR2 YYNGEE. With 0 bases removed from V and 7 bases from J, the gap between germline ends came to 11 bases. Here the CDR3 reads CASSVGQGGNSPLHF. CDR3 sequence (DNA): TGTGCCAGCAGCGTAGGTCAGGGTGGGAATTCACCCCTCCACTTT. Together with reference TRBV9 and TRBJ1-6, the CDR3 gives the full variable domain: DSGVTQTPKHLITATGQRVTLRCSPRSGDLSVYWYQQSLDQGLQFLIQYYNGEERAKGNILERFSAQQFPDLHSELNLSSLELGDSALYFCASSVGQGGNSPLHFGNGTRLTVT.